This is a list of T cell receptor beta chains from one sample in a study of cytomegalovirus exposure and HLA in healthy donors. Clones were sequenced by immunoSEQ multiplex PCR, and TCRdb holds only the in-frame ones, with some missing. The sample includes around 140,000 clones, around 80% seen only once; the top ten take roughly 2.9%. Sequencing used PBMCs. The source is a female donor in good health and CMV-seronegative. CDR3s include the opening cysteine and the closing phenylalanine or tryptophan. Clone sizes are given selectively: once, few, many, or a class where the clone is expanded.

TRBJ1-1 | few | TRBV9 | CASSVEQGLNTEAFF
TRBJ2-5 | once | TRBV6-1 | CASTWGSGGAQYF
TRBJ2-2 | - | TRBV21-1 | CASSTKGPGGTGELFF
TRBJ2-2 | - | TRBV5-4 | CASSKEAGGLTGELFF
TRBJ1-5 | - | TRBV6-4 | CASSDSKGGFLYSNQPQHF
TRBJ1-4 | - | TRBV14 | CASSQDRGRSEKLFF
TRBJ2-5 | few | TRBV6-6 | CASSYSGSPLTQYF
TRBJ2-1 | - | TRBV28 | CASSLGAGGLKSYNEQFF
TRBJ2-3 | - | TRBV28 | CASSRSTGPQYF
TRBJ2-7 | - | TRBV7-2 | CASSTGLAGWGYEQYF
TRBJ1-5 | - | TRBV5-1 | CASSSGGGQPQHF
TRBJ2-5 | - | TRBV5-4 | CASSLPPAGGRETQYF
TRBJ2-1 | - | TRBV11-2 | CASSLEAGTSLNEQFF
TRBJ2-7 | - | TRBV7-9 | CASSSSGPSYEQYF
TRBJ2-4 | - | TRBV18 | CASSPLGTGDSNIQYF
- | - | TRBV30 | CAWSLSGSYEQYF
TRBJ1-2 | - | TRBV30 | CAWSIGQGAGYPF
TRBJ1-1 | few | TRBV7-9 | CASSSSVNTEAFF
TRBJ1-3 | few | TRBV7-9 | CSSSSGTGGNTIYF